One sample yielded the 24 T cell receptor beta chains listed below, sequenced in a study of T-cell memory formation after mild COVID-19. TCRdb reprocessed the 5' RACE reads via MiXCR and lists one record per CDR3 protein. The sample lists about 120,000 distinct CDR3 sequences, approximately 15% seen once, with approximately 15% in the top ten. The sample was PBMCs or a T cell subset sorted from them (not recorded which). These receptors all stem from an adult woman who had mild COVID-19 (a few samples of this study predate the infection). Cell type and time point are not known.

This clonotype was picked up a small number of times. The genes are TRBV3-1 and TRBJ2-1, with 7 bases lining up with TRBD2. Trimming cost V 5 bases and J 5 bases; bases outside gene matches: 6. CDR3 size: 14 residues. Germline V gene sequence: CDR1 LGHDT, CDR2 YNNKEL (reference sequence). The CDR3 loop reads CASSSAGENNEQFF. CDR3 nucleotides: TGTGCCAGCAGCTCCGCGGGGGAAAACAATGAGCAGTTCTTC.

The chain is built from TRBV10-3 and TRBJ2-3, with 10 bases aligning to TRBD2. Germline V gives CDR1 ENHRY, CDR2 SYGVKD. The V segment lost 2 bases and the J segment 4 bases; nucleotides outside the gene matches: 9. CDR3 length: 17 residues. The chain's CDR3 is CAISEHSGRASADTQYF. The CDR3 nucleotides are TGTGCCATCAGTGAGCACAGCGGGAGGGCCTCGGCAGATACGCAGTATTTT.

V usage is TRBV20-1 and J usage is TRBJ2-1; possibly TRBD2 for D (6 bases). Germline-derived CDR1 and CDR2 are DFQATT and SNEGSKA (reference sequence). Trimming left V 2 bases short and J 4 bases short, with 9 bases between. The CDR3 runs to 13 residues. The CDR3 reads CSARPDYYNEQFF. The CDR3 DNA reads as TGCAGTGCTAGACCGGACTATTACAATGAGCAGTTCTTC.

This clonotype was seen only a few times. The chain has TRBV24-1 and TRBJ2-1, with 10 bases lining up with TRBD2. This CDR3 region has 16 residues. Germline CDR1 KGHDR, CDR2 SFDVKD. After removal of 0 bases from V and 8 bases from J, the junction contained 6 bases not matched to a gene. CDR3 nucleotide sequence: TGTGCCACCAGTGATTTGCAGCGGGGGGGCCCGGATGAGCAGTTCTTC. This sequence encodes CATSDLQRGGPDEQFF.

This clonotype turned up a few times. J is TRBJ2-2 and V is TRBV11-3, with 8 bases fitting TRBD1. The CDR3 length is 14 residues. In germline, CDR1 is SGHNT, CDR2 YENEEA. V was pared by 0 bases and J by 6 bases, with 0 bases of the junction left unmatched. The CDR3 bases are TGTGCCAGCAGCTTAGAGGACAGGGCCGGGGAGCTGTTTTTT. It codes for CASSLEDRAGELFF.

The genes are TRBV29-1 and TRBJ1-4, with TRBD1 matching 8 bases. The V segment lost 2 bases and the J segment 8 bases; nucleotides outside the gene matches: 4. The CDR3 runs to 13 residues. Germline lookup yields CDR1 SQVTM and CDR2 ANQGSEA. This CDR3 reads CSVELRQGEKLFF. In DNA form, the CDR3 reads TGCAGCGTTGAACTAAGACAGGGGGAAAAACTGTTTTTT. Based on the CDR3 plus reference TRBV29-1 and TRBJ1-4, the full variable domain is SAVISQKPSRDICQRGTSLTIQCQVDSQVTMMFWYRQQPGQSLTLIATANQGSEATYESGFVIDKFPISRPNLTFSTLTVSNMSPEDSSIYLCSVELRQGEKLFFGSGTQLSVL.

This clonotype was seen a few times. The V gene is TRBV27, the J gene TRBJ2-7; D may be TRBD1 (6 bases). Trimming removed 7 bases at V and 3 bases at J, with 25 bases between. Germline assignment: CDR1 MNHEY and CDR2 SMNVEV (reference sequence). This CDR3 comprises 17 residues. For the CDR3, the DNA is TGTGCCAGCATGGGGACCTCGGGACAAAGAGGGGACTACGAGCAGTACTTC. Amino acid sequence: CASMGTSGQRGDYEQYF.

This clonotype was picked up one time. The V call is TRBV12-3 or TRBV12-4, the J call TRBJ1-1, with a tentative D call TRBD1 (5 bases). The V and J ends lost 7 bases and 1 base respectively, with 10 bases between them. The CDR3 consists of 13 residues. The CDR3 nucleotides read TGTGCCAGCACTCCCACAGGGAACACTGAAGCTTTCTTT. Amino acid sequence: CASTPTGNTEAFF.

CDR3 sequence reads: CASSIAGLGYNEQFF. The CDR3 coding sequence is TGTGCCAGCAGCATCGCGGGACTAGGGTACAATGAGCAGTTCTTC. The genes are TRBV11-3 and TRBJ2-1, with 8 bases that match TRBD2. CDR1 and CDR2 from the germline V gene are SGHNT and YENEEA. There are 15 residues in the CDR3. The ends lost 5 bases at V and 4 bases at J; junction bases unmatched: 7.

The CDR3, as DNA: TGTGCCAGCAGCTTAGGCGCGGGGTATAGCACTGAAGCTTTCTTT. It yields the protein CASSLGAGYSTEAFF. The genes are TRBV7-6 and TRBJ1-1; D gene uncertain. Germline-derived CDR1 and CDR2 are SGHVS and FNYEAQ. CDR3 size: 15 residues. Between the trimmed V and J ends, which lost 1 base and 4 bases, there was a span of 13 bases.

A few counts support this clonotype. This chain links TRBV24-1 with TRBJ2-2; D might be TRBD1 (5 bases). This CDR3 has 19 residues. The V and J ends lost 0 bases and 4 bases respectively, with 20 bases between them. Germline assignment: CDR1 KGHDR and CDR2 SFDVKD. This CDR3 reads CATSDLRVWGPASTGELFF. The CDR3 bases are TGTGCCACCAGTGATTTGAGGGTTTGGGGCCCTGCGAGCACCGGGGAGCTGTTTTTT.

V and J are TRBV5-4 and TRBJ2-7; 9 positions match TRBD1. Germline loops: CDR1 SGHNT, CDR2 YYREEE (reference sequence). The CDR3 is made up of 14 amino acids. J gave up 3 bases and V 1 base, and 2 bases lay outside the gene matches. In DNA, the CDR3 is TGTGCCAGCAGCTTGCTGACAGGGGGCTACGAGCAGTACTTC. Protein product: CASSLLTGGYEQYF.

This clonotype was picked up a small number of times. The CDR3 bases are TGCGCCAGCAGCCCTGGGACAGGGGAGAGGAACACTGAAGCTTTCTTT. Translated: CASSPGTGERNTEAFF. The chain recombines TRBV5-1 with TRBJ1-1; the match to TRBD1 covers 10 bases. Germline V lookup: CDR1 SGHRS, CDR2 YFSETQ. The junction had 7 bases not matched to a gene; V was cut back by 4 bases and J by 1 base. This CDR3 is built from 16 residues.

There are many counts of this clonotype. The V gene is TRBV7-8, the J gene TRBJ1-4, with 8 positions matching TRBD1. Germline values: CDR1 SGHVS, CDR2 FQNEAQ. The V and J ends lost 1 base and 6 bases, in that order; junction bases with no gene match: 4. CDR3 length equals 15 residues. This CDR3 reads CASSLGTGIDEKLFF. CDR3 nucleotides: TGTGCCAGCAGCTTAGGGACAGGGATAGATGAAAAACTGTTTTTT.

A single count supports this clonotype. A clone one base away is much larger, so this may be a read error. The CDR3 end shows no conserved phenylalanine or tryptophan, and so a read error is likely. The chain recombines TRBV5-1 with TRBJ2-7; D gene unclear. This CDR3 has 13 residues. Trimming took 3 bases from V and 2 from J, leaving 9 bases between them. The germline V gene encodes CDR1 SGHRS and CDR2 YFSETQ. The CDR3 bases are TGCGCCAGCAGCTACCCTGGGACCTACGAGCAGTACTCC. This gives the protein CASSYPGTYEQYS.

There are a few counts of this clonotype. The V call is TRBV7-2, the J call TRBJ1-2; 7 nucleotides align to TRBD1. Germline assignment: CDR1 SGHTA and CDR2 FQGNSA. The CDR3 has 13 residues. The J segment lost 1 base and the V segment lost 6 bases, leaving 2 bases of the junction unmatched. The CDR3 loop is CASRGGNNYGYTF. The CDR3 DNA sequence: TGTGCCAGCAGAGGGGGCAATAACTATGGCTACACCTTC.

V usage is TRBV11-1 and J usage is TRBJ2-3, with TRBD2 matching 10 bases. V shed 5 bases and J 6 bases; nucleotides not matched to a gene: 14. Germline lookup yields CDR1 SGHAT and CDR2 FQDESV (reference sequence). The CDR3 has 17 residues. The CDR3 loop reads CASSRELSSGGLDTQYF. The CDR3, as DNA: TGTGCCAGCAGCCGAGAGCTCTCTAGCGGGGGCTTGGATACGCAGTATTTT.

This clonotype was detected a few times. The chain couples TRBV7-6 to TRBJ2-3; 10 bases map to TRBD2. The CDR3 has 16 residues. Germline CDR1 is SGHVS and CDR2 is FNYEAQ. V trimming: 0 bases; J trimming: 1 base; junction bases outside the gene matches: 1. The CDR3 loop reads CASSLAAGGGTDTQYF. The CDR3 DNA is TGTGCCAGCAGCTTAGCAGCGGGAGGGGGCACAGATACGCAGTATTTT.

The J gene is TRBJ2-7, the V gene TRBV7-2, with 10 bases identical to TRBD2. From germline, CDR1 is SGHTA and CDR2 FQGNSA. J lost 2 bases, V lost 4 bases, and 5 bases had no gene match. This CDR3 region has 15 residues. The chain's CDR3 is CASSYTGTSAYEQYF. The CDR3 DNA reads as TGTGCCAGCAGCTACACCGGGACTAGCGCCTACGAGCAGTACTTC. Full variable domain (rest looked up from reference TRBV7-2 and TRBJ2-7): GAGVSQSPSNKVTEKGKDVELRCDPISGHTALYWYRQSLGQGLEFLIYFQGNSAPDKSGLPSDRFSAERTGGSVSTLTIQRTQQEDSAVYLCASSYTGTSAYEQYFGPGTRLTVT.

This rearrangement joins TRBV4-1 to TRBJ2-7; D is unclear. V dropped 0 bases and J dropped 2 bases, with 11 bases sitting between them. Per germline, CDR1 MGHRA and CDR2 YSYEKL. This CDR3 region has 15 residues. This CDR3 reads CASSQESRPPYEQYF. CDR3 DNA: TGCGCCAGCAGCCAAGAATCCAGGCCACCCTACGAGCAGTACTTC.

The rearrangement joins TRBV9 to TRBJ2-3; TRBD2 aligns across 10 bases. Germline V gene sequence: CDR1 SGDLS, CDR2 YYNGEE. Unmatched junction bases numbered 10, after V lost 3 bases and J lost 0 bases. The CDR3 length is 18 residues. Here the CDR3 DNA reads TGTGCCAGCAGCGACAACCGTGGACTAGCGGAGAGCACAGATACGCAGTATTTT. It codes for CASSDNRGLAESTDTQYF.

In its sample, this clonotype was seen many times. The CDR3 nucleotides are TGTGCCAGCAGTGTGGGACAGGGGGACACTGAAGCTTTCTTT. Amino acids: CASSVGQGDTEAFF. The chain couples TRBV12-3 or TRBV12-4 to TRBJ1-1; TRBD1 matches at 11 bases. The CDR3 contains 14 residues. Trimming at V came to 5 bases and at J to 3 bases, leaving 2 bases not matched to a gene.

The sample holds a few counts of this clonotype. The V and J genes are TRBV6-5 and TRBJ2-7; TRBD2 matches 8 bases. The CDR3 length is 15 residues. Germline assignment: CDR1 MNHEY and CDR2 SVGAGI. V lost 4 bases, J lost 5 bases, and 10 bases stayed unmatched. The CDR3 DNA is TGTGCCAGCAGTTCCTTCGGGGGGGTCGGGAACGAGCAGTACTTC. Protein sequence: CASSSFGGVGNEQYF.

This clonotype has a handful of counts. V is TRBV5-4 and J is TRBJ2-3; TRBD2 matches 11 bases. The trim removed 3 bases at V and 2 bases at J, leaving 5 bases unmatched. The V gene's germline CDR1 is SGHNT and CDR2 YYREEE (reference sequence). This CDR3 has 16 amino acids. The DNA for the CDR3 is TGTGCCAGCAGCTCCATAGCGGGGGGGGACACAGATACGCAGTATTTT. Residues: CASSSIAGGDTDTQYF. The full variable domain, completed using reference TRBV5-4 and TRBJ2-3, is ETGVTQSPTHLIKTRGQQVTLRCSSQSGHNTVSWYQQALGQGPQFIFQYYREEENGRGNFPPRFSGLQFPNYSSELNVNALELDDSALYLCASSSIAGGDTDTQYFGPGTRLTVL.